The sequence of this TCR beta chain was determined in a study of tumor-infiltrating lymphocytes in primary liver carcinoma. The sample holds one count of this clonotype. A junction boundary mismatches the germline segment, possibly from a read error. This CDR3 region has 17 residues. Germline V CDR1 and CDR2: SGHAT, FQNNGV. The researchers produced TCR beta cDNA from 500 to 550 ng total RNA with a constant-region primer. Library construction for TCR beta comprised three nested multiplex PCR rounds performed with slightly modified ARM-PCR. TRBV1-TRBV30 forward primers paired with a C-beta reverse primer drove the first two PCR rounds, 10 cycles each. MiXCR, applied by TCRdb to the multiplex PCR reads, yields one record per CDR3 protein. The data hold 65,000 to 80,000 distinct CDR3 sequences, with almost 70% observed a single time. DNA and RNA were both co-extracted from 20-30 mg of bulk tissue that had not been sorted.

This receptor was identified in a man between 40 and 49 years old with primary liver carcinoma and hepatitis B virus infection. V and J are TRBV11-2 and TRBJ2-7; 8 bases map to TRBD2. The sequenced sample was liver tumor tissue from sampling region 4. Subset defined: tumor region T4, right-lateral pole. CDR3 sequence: CAGSLIGGLAGAGEQYF. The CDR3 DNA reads TGCGCCGGCAGCTTAATTGGTGGCCTAGCGGGCGCTGGCGAGCAGTACTTC.